The TCR beta chain described here comes from a study of shared clonotypes between healthy human individuals. Study details: Every donor yielded three CD4 naive, three CD4 memory, two CD8 naive and one CD8 memory plate.

The study, taken as a whole, reports: The study sampled only blood, and tissue repertoires likely differ.

Sequencing used immunoSEQ multiplex PCR; TCRdb keeps in-frame clones, though not all of them. The sample carries 950,000 to 1,100,000 clones, roughly 75% recorded once. Germline loops: CDR1 SGHTA, CDR2 FQGNSA. The ends were cut back, 6 bases at V and 10 bases at J, with 10 bases in the middle. The length of the CDR3 is 11 residues. As to this clone: What it recognizes is unknown.

Healthy and HIV-negative, the adult donors had no recent acute infections or vaccinations. Every donor, a Caucasian adult, lived in Nashville, Tennessee. The V gene is TRBV7-2, the J gene TRBJ1-3; TRBD1 might be the D (5 bases). The receptor comes from a man aged 18 to 30 in good health. Sequenced: memory CD4+ T cells sorted from blood. As for subset: CD45RA-negative fraction. In nucleotides, the CDR3 is TGTGCCAGCAGTCCAGGGTTAACCATATATTTT. This translates into CASSPGLTIYF.